This T cell receptor (beta chain) was recorded in a study of early T cells in non-severe SARS-CoV-2 infection. CDR1 and CDR2 (germline): SNHLY, FYNNEI. The ends lost 0 bases at V and 2 bases at J; junction bases unmatched: 11. The CDR3 spans 18 residues. TCRdb called the 5' RACE reads again in MiXCR, with one record for every CDR3 protein. The repertoire holds about 25,000 distinct CDR3 sequences, with about 4.4% as singletons. The clonotype was recovered from an adult who was a healthcare worker with PCR-confirmed SARS-CoV-2 infection or an uninfected control (not recorded which). Sequencing was carried out using whole blood. The chain employs TRBV2 and TRBJ2-3, with 7 bases matching TRBD1. In DNA form, the CDR3 reads TGTGCCAGCAGTGAAGCTCCGCCGACAGGGCTGAACACAGATACGCAGTATTTT. Its protein product is CASSEAPPTGLNTDTQYF.